The 26 T cell receptor beta chains below were found in one sample sequenced in a study of T cell repertoires in cytomegalovirus infection. TCRdb redid the calling of the reads with MiXCR, one entry per CDR3 protein. This sample has some 700,000 distinct CDR3 sequences, with about 30% found just once. No antigen has been identified for these receptors. The sample consisted of cultured PBMCs, taken from culture after CMV antigen stimulation. All receptors derive from a human donor in good health (CMV status not recorded). Some clones in this sample may be carry-over from other donors' samples.

This clonotype was seen more than once but under ten times. This chain joins TRBV5-1 and TRBJ2-1; 9 nucleotides align to TRBD1. The junction had 7 bases not matched to a gene; V was cut back by 0 bases and J by 6 bases. The germline V gene encodes CDR1 SGHRS and CDR2 YFSETQ. The CDR3 totals 16 residues. For the CDR3, the DNA is TGCGCCAGCAGCTTGGTGGCGGGACAGGGCTTCAATGAGCAGTTCTTC. It is translated as CASSLVAGQGFNEQFF.

There are a few counts of this clonotype. The chain links TRBV7-8 to TRBJ1-5; TRBD1 agrees at 7 bases. Looked up from germline, CDR1 is SGHVS and CDR2 is FQNEAQ. The V gene end was trimmed by 5 bases and the J gene end by 2 bases; junction bases not matched to a gene: 6. The CDR3 is made up of 15 amino acids. The CDR3, as DNA: TGTGCCAGCAGCCGTGACAGGGTAGGCAATCAGCCCCAGCATTTT. Protein sequence: CASSRDRVGNQPQHF.

This rearrangement joins TRBV5-4 to TRBJ2-6, with TRBD1 matching 9 bases. CDR3 length equals 18 residues. Germline V gives CDR1 SGHNT, CDR2 YYREEE (reference sequence). The V gene end was trimmed by 2 bases and the J gene end by 1 base; junction bases not matched to a gene: 7. CDR3 sequence: CASSFGNRGQSGANVLTF. CDR3 DNA: TGTGCCAGCAGCTTCGGGAACAGGGGGCAATCTGGGGCCAACGTCCTGACTTTC.

This clonotype was seen only a few times. The gene calls are TRBV12-3 or TRBV12-4 and TRBJ1-5; 7 bases match TRBD1. This CDR3 has 15 residues. The V and J ends lost 6 bases and 7 bases, in that order; junction bases with no gene match: 12. The CDR3 is CASRPGGGGDQPQHF. In nucleotides, the CDR3 is TGTGCCAGCAGGCCTGGAGGGGGCGGCGACCAGCCCCAGCATTTT.

As regards this clonotype: Given a much more abundant clone one base away, this may be a read error. The V and J genes are TRBV12-3 or TRBV12-4 and TRBJ1-1; 8 bases match TRBD1. V was pared by 6 bases and J by 9 bases, with 18 bases of the junction left unmatched. This CDR3 has 16 amino acids. The CDR3 DNA reads as TGTGCCAGCAGCTACCCCCGAAAGACAGGGGTTGATAAAGCTTTCTTT. Translating it yields CASSYPRKTGVDKAFF.

The J gene is TRBJ2-3, the V gene TRBV11-2, with a tentative D call TRBD2 (6 bases). The germline V gene has CDR1 SGHAT and CDR2 FQNNGV. CDR3 length equals 15 residues. The V end was cut by 3 bases, the J end by 6 bases, with 16 bases between. In DNA form, the CDR3 reads TGTGCCAGCAGCTTTGGGGCCTCTAGCGAGGATACGCAGTATTTT. This encodes CASSFGASSEDTQYF.

This clonotype was seen more than once but under ten times. The chain couples TRBV7-6 to TRBJ2-1; TRBD2 is a possible D gene (5 bases). V was shortened by 1 base and J by 6 bases, with 16 bases between the two germline ends. Germline V gene sequence: CDR1 SGHVS, CDR2 FNYEAQ. The CDR3 totals 16 residues. CDR3 amino acids: CASSLVGGRRGNEQFF. In DNA, the CDR3 is TGTGCCAGCAGCTTAGTGGGTGGGAGAAGAGGCAATGAGCAGTTCTTC.

V and J are TRBV11-2 and TRBJ2-7; 7 bases align to TRBD1. The germline V gene encodes CDR1 SGHAT and CDR2 FQNNGV. The CDR3 loop spans 15 amino acids. The V segment lost 1 base and the J segment 2 bases; nucleotides outside the gene matches: 5. The CDR3 bases are TGTGCCAGCAGCTTAGGAGGGGGCTCTCCCTACGAGCAGTACTTC. Protein: CASSLGGGSPYEQYF.

This clonotype occurred a few times. The CDR3 nucleotides are TGTGCCAGCAGCTTCGACCGCGAGTACGAGCAGTACTTC. Amino acid sequence: CASSFDREYEQYF. The rearrangement links TRBV7-2 to TRBJ2-7; D gene unclear. The CDR3 is 13 residues long. Germline CDR1 and CDR2: SGHTA and FQGNSA. V was pared by 3 bases and J by 4 bases, with 10 bases between.

The gene calls are TRBV7-2 and TRBJ1-6, with 12 positions matching TRBD1. The CDR3 has 14 residues. Germline V gene lookup returns CDR1 SGHTA and CDR2 FQGNSA. J lost 9 bases, V lost 5 bases, and 2 bases had no gene match. The CDR3 loop is CASSPGQGASPLHF. The CDR3 DNA reads TGTGCCAGCAGCCCGGGACAGGGGGCTTCACCCCTCCACTTT. The variable domain in full, with the rest retrieved from reference TRBV7-2 and TRBJ1-6, is GAGVSQSPSNKVTEKGKDVELRCDPISGHTALYWYRQSLGQGLEFLIYFQGNSAPDKSGLPSDRFSAERTGGSVSTLTIQRTQQEDSAVYLCASSPGQGASPLHFGNGTRLTVT.

This chain uses TRBV6-1 with TRBJ2-7, with 9 bases that match TRBD1. The CDR3 runs 13 residues. Germline V gene lookup returns CDR1 MNHNS and CDR2 SASEGT. Trimming at V came to 5 bases and at J to 9 bases, leaving 8 bases not matched to a gene. The CDR3 here is CASSYRDRDGQYF. CDR3 DNA sequence: TGTGCCAGCAGTTACCGGGACAGGGACGGGCAGTACTTC.

The V call is TRBV19, the J call TRBJ2-3, with D perhaps TRBD2 (6 bases). Germline V lookup: CDR1 LNHDA, CDR2 SQIVND (reference sequence). V dropped 5 bases and J dropped 0 bases, with 9 bases sitting between them. The CDR3 has 14 residues. The CDR3: CASSPEGSTDTQYF. CDR3 sequence (DNA): TGTGCCAGTAGTCCGGAGGGGAGCACAGATACGCAGTATTTT.

The CDR3 protein is CASSYSALGPLETQYF. The CDR3 DNA reads as TGTGCCAGCAGTTACTCCGCGCTTGGGCCCCTGGAGACCCAGTACTTC. The rearrangement uses TRBV6-6 and TRBJ2-5; D gene unclear. CDR3 length: 16 amino acids. V was clipped by 0 bases and J by 5 bases, with 16 bases between them. Germline CDR1 MNHNY, CDR2 SVGAGI (reference sequence).

The chain has TRBV14 and TRBJ2-1; D is possibly TRBD2 (6 bases). CDR3 size: 19 residues. Per germline, CDR1 SGHDN and CDR2 FVKESK. Trimming took off 2 bases at V and 4 bases at J, with 24 bases between the two ends. The CDR3 coding sequence is TGTGCCAGCAGCCAAAAAGTCGGGGGTACCCCGAGGTTTTACAATGAGCAGTTCTTC. Translating gives CASSQKVGGTPRFYNEQFF.

The chain has TRBV6-6 and TRBJ2-7; TRBD2 agrees at 8 bases. The CDR3 is 14 residues long. The J segment lost 2 bases and the V segment lost 2 bases, leaving 2 bases of the junction unmatched. CDR1 is MNHNY, CDR2 SVGAGI, per germline (reference sequence). CDR3 loop: CASSYAGGAYEQYF. The CDR3 region has the DNA TGTGCCAGCAGTTACGCCGGGGGGGCCTACGAGCAGTACTTC.

In its sample, this clonotype was seen once. This chain's CDR3 is CAFPSLGNTIYF. The DNA of the CDR3 is TGTGCCTTTCCGAGCCTTGGAAACACCATATATTTT. The genes are TRBV19 and TRBJ1-3; the D is unclear. Trimming took off 11 bases at V and 3 bases at J, with 11 bases between the two ends. The germline V gene has CDR1 LNHDA and CDR2 SQIVND (reference sequence). The CDR3 sequence is 12 residues long. Based on the CDR3 plus reference TRBV19 and TRBJ1-3, the full variable domain is DGGITQSPKYLFRKEGQNVTLSCEQNLNHDAMYWYRQDPGQGLRLIYYSQIVNDFQKGDIAEGYSVSREKKESFPLTVTSAQKNPTAFYLCAFPSLGNTIYFGEGSWLTVV.

In DNA, the CDR3 is TGTGCCAGTAGTCGAAGCACAGGAGTCGGCCCTGAAGCTTTCTTT. This sequence encodes CASSRSTGVGPEAFF. The rearrangement uses TRBV19 and TRBJ1-1, with D tentatively TRBD1 (5 bases). Deletions cut 5 bases from V and 6 bases from J, with 19 bases between. CDR1 is LNHDA and CDR2 is SQIVND in the germline V gene (reference sequence). The length of the CDR3 is 15 residues.

The V call is TRBV28, the J call TRBJ1-2; no firm D call. Germline assignment: CDR1 MDHEN and CDR2 SYDVKM. The germline V and J ends were trimmed by 9 bases and 2 bases, with 13 bases remaining between them. This CDR3 comprises 13 residues. DNA for the CDR3: TGTGCCAGTGGCGGGGTCAGGAACTATGGCTACACCTTC. This sequence encodes CASGGVRNYGYTF.

Only a few counts were recorded for this clonotype. The chain couples TRBV12-3 or TRBV12-4 to TRBJ1-2, with D unresolved. Deletions cut 5 bases from V and 4 bases from J, with 8 bases between. CDR3 size: 12 residues. The CDR3 is CASSATIYGYTF. For the CDR3, the DNA is TGTGCCAGCAGTGCGACGATCTATGGCTACACCTTC.

The chain is built from TRBV19 and TRBJ2-7; 8 positions match TRBD1. The CDR3 loop spans 14 amino acids. Trimming removed 10 bases from V and 7 bases from J; junction bases left unmatched: 15. Germline CDR1 reads LNHDA; CDR2 reads SQIVND (reference sequence). The CDR3 loop reads CATKKSQGAREQYF. The CDR3 region has the DNA TGTGCCACAAAAAAGAGCCAGGGGGCGCGTGAGCAGTACTTC.

This clonotype was seen a few times. This chain uses TRBV7-2 with TRBJ2-7, with TRBD1 matching over 9 bases. CDR3 size: 15 residues. Per germline, CDR1 SGHTA and CDR2 FQGNSA. The trim removed 5 bases at V and 3 bases at J, leaving 8 bases unmatched. CDR3 amino acids: CASSPIGTGIYEQYF. For the CDR3, the DNA is TGTGCCAGCAGCCCGATCGGGACAGGGATCTACGAGCAGTACTTC.

The table lists this clonotype with many counts. The chain links TRBV7-2 to TRBJ1-5, with D maybe TRBD1 (6 bases). Germline loops: CDR1 SGHTA, CDR2 FQGNSA. The CDR3 is 12 residues long. Trimming left V 3 bases short and J 12 bases short, with 12 bases between. CDR3 sequence reads: CASSFLQGFQHF. The CDR3, as DNA: TGTGCCAGCAGCTTCTTACAGGGTTTCCAGCATTTT.

The genes are TRBV5-1 and TRBJ2-5, with a possible D match to TRBD2 (5 bases). CDR1 SGHRS and CDR2 YFSETQ come from the germline V gene. The CDR3 is 14 residues long. The V and J ends lost 4 bases and 5 bases respectively, with 15 bases between them. CDR3 region: CASSLEAHGETQYF. In DNA, the CDR3 is TGCGCCAGCAGCCTGGAGGCCCACGGGGAGACCCAGTACTTC.

As regards this clonotype: A much larger clone sits a single nucleotide away, making a read error possible. The V gene is TRBV7-8, the J gene TRBJ2-7; possibly TRBD1 for D (6 bases). The CDR3 is made up of 16 amino acids. The germline V and J ends were trimmed by 7 bases and 9 bases, with 28 bases remaining between them. In germline, CDR1 is SGHVS, CDR2 FQNEAQ. The CDR3 region is CASIPERWSGTHAQYF. For the CDR3, the DNA is TGTGCCAGCATCCCCGAAAGGTGGTCAGGGACACACGCGCAGTACTTC.

Only a few counts were recorded for this clonotype. The J gene is TRBJ2-1, the V gene TRBV7-2; 9 bases map to TRBD1. The CDR3 loop spans 14 amino acids. The J segment lost 9 bases and the V segment lost 6 bases, leaving 9 bases of the junction unmatched. Germline CDR1 SGHTA, CDR2 FQGNSA. The CDR3 spells CASRYPGQGGEQFF. The CDR3 nucleotides read TGTGCCAGCAGATACCCGGGACAGGGAGGTGAGCAGTTCTTC.

This sequence joins TRBV6-1 and TRBJ1-5, with 7 bases lining up with TRBD1. Trimming took 4 bases from V and 4 from J; bases not matched to a gene: 10. The CDR3 loop spans 16 amino acids. The germline CDR1 and CDR2 sequences are MNHNS and SASEGT. The CDR3 protein is CASSGDLGQSNQPQHF. CDR3 DNA sequence: TGTGCCAGCAGTGGAGATCTGGGACAGTCAAATCAGCCCCAGCATTTT.